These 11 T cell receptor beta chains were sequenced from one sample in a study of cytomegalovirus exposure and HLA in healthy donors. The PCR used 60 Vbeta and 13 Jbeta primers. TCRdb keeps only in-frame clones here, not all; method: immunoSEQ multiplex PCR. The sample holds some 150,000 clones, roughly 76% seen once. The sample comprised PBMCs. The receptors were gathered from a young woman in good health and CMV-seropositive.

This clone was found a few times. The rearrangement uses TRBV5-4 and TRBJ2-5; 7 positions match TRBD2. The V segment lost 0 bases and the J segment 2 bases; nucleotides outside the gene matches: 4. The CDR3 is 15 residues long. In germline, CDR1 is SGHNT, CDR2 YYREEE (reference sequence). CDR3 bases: TGTGCCAGCAGCTTGGTAACTAGCGTTCAAGAGACCCAGTACTTC. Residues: CASSLVTSVQETQYF.

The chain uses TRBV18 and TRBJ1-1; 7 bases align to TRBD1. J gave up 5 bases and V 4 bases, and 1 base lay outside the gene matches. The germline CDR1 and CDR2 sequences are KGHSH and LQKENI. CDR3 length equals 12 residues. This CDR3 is CASSQGATEAFF. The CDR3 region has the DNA TGTGCCAGCTCACAGGGGGCTACTGAAGCTTTCTTT.

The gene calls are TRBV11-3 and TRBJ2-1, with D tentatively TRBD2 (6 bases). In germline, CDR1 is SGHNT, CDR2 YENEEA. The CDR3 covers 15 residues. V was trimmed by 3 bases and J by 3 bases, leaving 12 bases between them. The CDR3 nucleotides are TGTGCCAGCAGCTTTCGAGGAGGGGACTACAATGAGCAGTTCTTC. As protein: CASSFRGGDYNEQFF.

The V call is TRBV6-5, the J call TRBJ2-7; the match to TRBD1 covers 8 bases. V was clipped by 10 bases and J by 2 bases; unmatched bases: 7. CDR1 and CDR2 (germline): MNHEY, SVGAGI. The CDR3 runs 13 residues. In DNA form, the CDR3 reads TGTGCCAACCATCCGGACAGGGCCTACGAGCAGTACTTC. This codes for CANHPDRAYEQYF.

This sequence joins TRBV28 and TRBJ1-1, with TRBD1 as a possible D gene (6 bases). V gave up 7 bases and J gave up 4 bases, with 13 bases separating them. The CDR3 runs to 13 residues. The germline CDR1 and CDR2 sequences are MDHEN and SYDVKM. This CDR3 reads CASNLRGGTEAFF. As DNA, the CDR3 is TGTGCCAGCAATCTTAGGGGGGGCACTGAAGCTTTCTTT.

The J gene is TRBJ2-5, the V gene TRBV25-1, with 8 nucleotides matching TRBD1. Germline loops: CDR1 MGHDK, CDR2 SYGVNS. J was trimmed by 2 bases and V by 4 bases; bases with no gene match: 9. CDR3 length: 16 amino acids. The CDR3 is CASSAPRQGTQETQYF. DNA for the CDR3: TGTGCCAGCAGTGCCCCCCGACAGGGGACACAAGAGACCCAGTACTTC.

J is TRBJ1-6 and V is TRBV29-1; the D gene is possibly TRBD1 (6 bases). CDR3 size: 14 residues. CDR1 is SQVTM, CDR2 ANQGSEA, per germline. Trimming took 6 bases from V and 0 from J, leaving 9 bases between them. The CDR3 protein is CSVRTDSYNSPLHF. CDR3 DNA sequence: TGCAGCGTCCGGACAGACTCCTATAATTCACCCCTCCACTTT.

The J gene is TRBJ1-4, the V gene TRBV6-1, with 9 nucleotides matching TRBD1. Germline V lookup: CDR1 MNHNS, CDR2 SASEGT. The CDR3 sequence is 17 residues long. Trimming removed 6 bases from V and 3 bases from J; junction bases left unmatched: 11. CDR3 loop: CASREQGARGANEKLFF. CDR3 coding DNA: TGTGCCAGCAGGGAACAGGGGGCTAGGGGGGCTAATGAAAAACTGTTTTTT.

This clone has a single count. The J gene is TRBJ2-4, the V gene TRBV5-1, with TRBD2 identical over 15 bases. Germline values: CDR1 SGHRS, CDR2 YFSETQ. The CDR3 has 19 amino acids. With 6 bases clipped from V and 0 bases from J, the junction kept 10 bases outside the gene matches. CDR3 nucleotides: TGCGCCAGCAAATCGGGACTAGCGGGGGGACCTTTAGCCAAAAACATTCAGTACTTC. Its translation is CASKSGLAGGPLAKNIQYF.

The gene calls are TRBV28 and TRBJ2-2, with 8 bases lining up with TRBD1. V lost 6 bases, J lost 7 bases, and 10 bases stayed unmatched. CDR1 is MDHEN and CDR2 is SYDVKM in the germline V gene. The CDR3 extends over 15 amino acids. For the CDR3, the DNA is TGTGCCAGCAGCTTTCTCGAGACAGGGGTCGGGGAGCTGTTTTTT. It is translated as CASSFLETGVGELFF.

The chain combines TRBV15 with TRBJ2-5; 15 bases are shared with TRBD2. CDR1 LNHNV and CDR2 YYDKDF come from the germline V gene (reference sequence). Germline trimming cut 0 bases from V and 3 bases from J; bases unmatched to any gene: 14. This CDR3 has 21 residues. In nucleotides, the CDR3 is TGTGCCACCAGCAGAGATCGGGGACTAGCGGGGGGACTCATTGAAGAAGAGACCCAGTACTTC. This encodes CATSRDRGLAGGLIEEETQYF.